The clone carrying this TCR beta chain showed up just a few times. The germline gives CDR1 MDHEN, CDR2 SYDVKM. This CDR3 region has 20 residues. Trimming cost V 3 bases and J 2 bases, with 26 bases left between them. This sample was included in a study of blood T cell repertoires in COVID-19. For the study at large: Acute-phase and convalescent COVID-19 samples originated in the United States, Italy and Spain. T cells, B-cell-depleted T cells, or PBMCs supplied cDNA or gDNA.

Original analysis: Nucleated cell counts were estimated from reference gene primer amplification. Data came from immunoSEQ multiplex PCR; TCRdb stores just in-frame clones and leaves some out. The V and J calls and the clone size are those of that table, but D and trimming were determined from the DNA. The sample yields around 68,000 clones, about 81% seen once. Sequenced material: peripheral blood. The clonotype was recovered from a human donor in a cohort sampled during active COVID-19. V gene TRBV28 combines with J gene TRBJ1-3, with D possibly being TRBD1 (6 bases). The CDR3 nucleotides read TGTGCCAGCAGTTTGGGGCGACAGGCGCCCGGGGTTTTTGCTGGAAACACCATATATTTT. Translating gives CASSLGRQAPGVFAGNTIYF. Using reference TRBV28 and TRBJ1-3 for the parts outside the CDR3, the full variable domain is DVKVTQSSRYLVKRTGEKVFLECVQDMDHENMFWYRQDPGLGLRLIYFSYDVKMKEKGDIPEGYSVSREKKERFSLILESASTNQTSMYLCASSLGRQAPGVFAGNTIYFGEGSWLTVV.